This section outlines one T cell receptor beta chain sequence together with its context. Its target is unknown. Germline V CDR1 and CDR2: ENHRY, SYGVKD. The CDR3 spans 14 residues. V lost 1 base, J lost 4 bases, and 10 bases lay in between. Researchers ran the PCR with 60 Vbeta and 13 Jbeta primers. Assay: immunoSEQ multiplex PCR; the TCRdb copy retains only in-frame clones and omits some. The sample is made up of just over 20,000 clones, and the top ten hold over 20% of it. The sample comes from a study of cytomegalovirus exposure and HLA in healthy donors. General observations from the study: Follow-up analysis found HLA locus-dependent TCR association rates, highest for DRB1 and lowest for HLA-C.

Sequencing was performed on PBMCs. The sequence was obtained from a man aged 55 to 70 in good health and CMV-seropositive. The rearrangement joins TRBV10-3 to TRBJ1-1, with D uncertain. Written as DNA, the CDR3 is TGTGCCATCAGTGAGTTGCAACAGAGCACTGAAGCTTTCTTT. The encoded protein is CAISELQQSTEAFF.